A single sample is the source of the 22 T cell receptor beta chains below, sequenced in a study of human T cells and chemical hapten exposure. Documented time point: patch test 2, 6 weeks after DPC sensitization. As to treatment: therapeutic diphenylcyclopropenone sensitization with weekly scalp DPC. TCRdb passed the RACE reads through MiXCR, listing each CDR3 protein once. The repertoire holds 75,000 to 95,000 distinct CDR3 sequences, approximately 9.9% seen once, with 2.2% in the top ten. The source was whole blood, collected in connection with sensitization to the hapten diphenylcyclopropenone (DPC). Receptor source: a man in his forties or fifties with alopecia areata. Some clones in this sample may be carry-over from other donors' samples.

This clonotype was seen many times. The chain recombines TRBV6-5 with TRBJ1-6; 9 bases align to TRBD1. The ends lost 6 bases at V and 1 base at J; junction bases unmatched: 22. The germline gives CDR1 MNHEY, CDR2 SVGAGI. The CDR3 runs to 22 residues. CDR3 bases: TGTGCCAGCAGATTTATACAGGGGGCGAAGACAAACCCGGGGTCCTATAATTCACCCCTCCACTTT. The encoded protein is CASRFIQGAKTNPGSYNSPLHF.

The chain has TRBV27 and TRBJ1-4; the match to TRBD1 covers 8 bases. V was clipped by 5 bases and J by 4 bases; unmatched bases: 3. Germline CDR1 is MNHEY and CDR2 is SMNVEV (reference sequence). This CDR3 is built from 14 residues. The CDR3 coding sequence is TGTGCCAGCAGTCACAGGGGGAATAATGAAAAACTGTTTTTT. Translation gives CASSHRGNNEKLFF.

The chain combines TRBV18 with TRBJ2-7, with D possibly being TRBD2 (7 bases). Germline CDR1 is KGHSH and CDR2 is LQKENI. The CDR3 consists of 13 residues. V shed 3 bases and J shed 5 bases, with 11 bases lying between them. The CDR3 sequence: CASSPAGAHEQYF. CDR3 DNA sequence: TGTGCCAGCTCACCCGCGGGGGCCCACGAGCAGTACTTC. Full variable domain (outside the CDR3, taken from reference TRBV18 and TRBJ2-7): NAGVMQNPRHLVRRRGQEARLRCSPMKGHSHVYWYRQLPEEGLKFMVYLQKENIIDESGMPKERFSAEFPKEGPSILRIQQVVRGDSAAYFCASSPAGAHEQYFGPGTRLTVT.

This clonotype was seen more than once but under ten times. The gene calls are TRBV3-1 and TRBJ1-1, with D tentatively TRBD1 (6 bases). Germline V gene lookup returns CDR1 LGHDT and CDR2 YNNKEL (reference sequence). This CDR3 contains 13 residues. The ends were cut back, 0 bases at V and 6 bases at J, with 8 bases in the middle. CDR3 nucleotide sequence: TGTGCCAGCAGCCAAGAGGGGGGCCCTGAAGCTTTCTTT. The encoded protein is CASSQEGGPEAFF. Using reference TRBV3-1 and TRBJ1-1 for the parts outside the CDR3, the full variable domain is DTAVSQTPKYLVTQMGNDKSIKCEQNLGHDTMYWYKQDSKKFLKIMFSYNNKELIINETVPNRFSPKSPDKAHLNLHINSLELGDSAVYFCASSQEGGPEAFFGQGTRLTVV.

This clonotype was recorded a few times. V usage is TRBV11-3 and J usage is TRBJ2-1; TRBD2 is a possible D gene (6 bases). Germline V gene data show CDR1 as SGHNT and CDR2 as YENEEA. The V end was cut by 2 bases, the J end by 0 bases, with 14 bases between. The CDR3 extends over 17 amino acids. CDR3 in amino acids: CASSLFLVGSSYNEQFF. In DNA form, the CDR3 reads TGTGCCAGCAGCTTATTTTTAGTCGGGAGCTCCTACAATGAGCAGTTCTTC.

V usage is TRBV7-3 and J usage is TRBJ2-2; 7 positions agree with TRBD1. This CDR3 is 14 amino acids long. Trimming cost V 5 bases and J 6 bases; bases outside gene matches: 6. Per the germline V gene, CDR1 is SGHTA and CDR2 is FQGTGA. The CDR3 loop is CASSPTTGPGELFF. For the CDR3, the DNA is TGTGCCAGCAGCCCCACGACAGGGCCCGGGGAGCTGTTTTTT.

V usage is TRBV7-2 and J usage is TRBJ2-5; 8 bases are a match to TRBD1. The CDR3 is made up of 14 amino acids. Germline CDR1 SGHTA, CDR2 FQGNSA. V was clipped by 4 bases and J by 5 bases; unmatched bases: 6. The CDR3, as DNA: TGTGCCAGCAGCTCCGACAGGGGTTATGAGACCCAGTACTTC. Translating it yields CASSSDRGYETQYF.

There are a few counts of this clonotype. The chain is built from TRBV12-3 or TRBV12-4 and TRBJ2-7; 10 nucleotides match TRBD1. The length of the CDR3 is 17 residues. V lost 4 bases to trimming and J lost 3 bases; unmatched junction nucleotides: 12. The CDR3 reads CASSSGTRDRGRYEQYF. For the CDR3, the DNA is TGTGCCAGCAGTTCCGGGACCCGGGACAGGGGACGCTACGAGCAGTACTTC.

J is TRBJ1-4 and V is TRBV7-9, with D tentatively TRBD1 (5 bases). V was trimmed by 5 bases and J by 8 bases, leaving 18 bases between them. Germline values: CDR1 SEHNR, CDR2 FQNEAQ (reference sequence). The CDR3 has 15 amino acids. CDR3 loop: CASSHRSQSQEKLFF. For the CDR3, the DNA is TGTGCCAGCAGCCACAGGTCACAGAGTCAAGAAAAACTGTTTTTT.

The sample holds many counts of this clonotype. The chain is built from TRBV19 and TRBJ1-4; 8 nucleotides agree with TRBD1. Germline loops: CDR1 LNHDA, CDR2 SQIVND (reference sequence). V was pared by 8 bases and J by 7 bases, with 6 bases of the junction left unmatched. This CDR3 region has 13 residues. In DNA form, the CDR3 reads TGTGCCAGTGCAGGGGGCGCCGTTGAAAAACTGTTTTTT. This gives the protein CASAGGAVEKLFF. The variable domain in full, completed from reference TRBV19 and TRBJ1-4, reads DGGITQSPKYLFRKEGQNVTLSCEQNLNHDAMYWYRQDPGQGLRLIYYSQIVNDFQKGDIAEGYSVSREKKESFPLTVTSAQKNPTAFYLCASAGGAVEKLFFGSGTQLSVL.

This clonotype was detected a few times. The J gene is TRBJ1-6, the V gene TRBV4-1; a possible D gene is TRBD1 (5 bases). Germline values: CDR1 MGHRA, CDR2 YSYEKL. CDR3 length: 15 amino acids. Trimming pared 1 base from V and 10 bases from J, leaving 14 bases between. The CDR3 reads CASSQGDGLRSPLHF. CDR3 sequence (DNA): TGCGCCAGCAGCCAAGGGGACGGGCTTCGATCACCCCTCCACTTT.

The chain couples TRBV28 to TRBJ2-5; 7 bases map to TRBD2. Unmatched junction bases numbered 9, after V lost 7 bases and J lost 1 base. Germline values: CDR1 MDHEN, CDR2 SYDVKM. The CDR3 covers 15 residues. Here the CDR3 DNA reads TGTGCCAGCACCCCCCAGCGGGGAGGCCAAGAGACCCAGTACTTC. Amino acids: CASTPQRGGQETQYF.

V gene TRBV13 combines with J gene TRBJ2-1; 9 positions match TRBD2. The CDR3 consists of 15 residues. From germline, CDR1 is PRHDT and CDR2 FYEKMQ (reference sequence). V gave up 5 bases and J gave up 7 bases; unmatched junction bases: 9. CDR3: CASSAGGGRANEQFF. Here the CDR3 DNA reads TGTGCCAGCAGCGCCGGGGGCGGGAGGGCGAATGAGCAGTTCTTC.

Many counts were recorded for this clonotype. V usage is TRBV6-5 and J usage is TRBJ1-1; D might be TRBD1 (5 bases). The germline CDR1 and CDR2 sequences are MNHEY and SVGAGI. Deletions cut 7 bases from V and 1 base from J, with 13 bases between. The CDR3 runs to 14 residues. CDR3 amino acids: CASTNGGRNTEAFF. CDR3 nucleotides: TGTGCCAGCACTAACGGGGGAAGGAACACTGAAGCTTTCTTT.

This chain connects TRBV5-1 to TRBJ2-3; D uncertain. This CDR3 has 11 residues. Between the trimmed V and J ends, which lost 3 bases and 4 bases, there was a span of 3 bases. Looked up from germline, CDR1 is SGHRS and CDR2 is YFSETQ. Written as DNA, the CDR3 is TGCGCCAGCAGCTATTCAGATACGCAGTATTTT. It translates to CASSYSDTQYF.

This clonotype was observed a few times. The chain recombines TRBV7-2 with TRBJ2-5, with TRBD1 identical over 9 bases. The germline gives CDR1 SGHTA, CDR2 FQGNSA. CDR3 length equals 13 residues. Losses at the gene ends were 7 bases for V and 6 bases for J; bases not matched to a gene: 6. CDR3 region: CASNPQGAKTQYF. The DNA for the CDR3 is TGTGCCAGCAACCCACAGGGGGCTAAGACCCAGTACTTC.

Only a few counts were recorded for this clonotype. The chain carries TRBV20-1 and TRBJ1-4, with a possible D match to TRBD1 (5 bases). There are 13 residues in the CDR3. The germline V gene encodes CDR1 DFQATT and CDR2 SNEGSKA (reference sequence). Trimming stripped 6 bases from V and 8 bases from J, with 16 bases between. CDR3 residues: CSASSGLDEKLFF. The CDR3 region has the DNA TGCAGTGCCTCTTCGGGGCTCGACGAAAAACTGTTTTTT.

This clonotype came up a few times. CDR3 residues: CASSQGELFF. DNA of the CDR3: TGTGCCAGCAGCCAAGGGGAGCTGTTTTTT. The rearrangement links TRBV3-1 to TRBJ2-2; D gene uncertain. The germline V gene has CDR1 LGHDT and CDR2 YNNKEL (reference sequence). This CDR3 is 10 amino acids long. Trimming left V 1 base short and J 9 bases short, with 0 bases between. The full variable domain, completed using reference TRBV3-1 and TRBJ2-2, is DTAVSQTPKYLVTQMGNDKSIKCEQNLGHDTMYWYKQDSKKFLKIMFSYNNKELIINETVPNRFSPKSPDKAHLNLHINSLELGDSAVYFCASSQGELFFGEGSRLTVL.

The chain uses TRBV10-3 and TRBJ2-7; D may be TRBD1 or TRBD2 (5 bases each). V gave up 6 bases and J gave up 3 bases, with 12 bases separating them. CDR1 and CDR2 from the germline V gene are ENHRY and SYGVKD. This CDR3 is 13 amino acids long. Written as DNA, the CDR3 is TGTGCCATCAGCCGGGACGCCTACTACGAGCAGTACGTC. It translates to CAISRDAYYEQYV.

In this sample, this clonotype turned up a few times. The chain recombines TRBV6-1 with TRBJ2-7; 9 nucleotides align to TRBD2. Losses at the gene ends were 2 bases for V and 6 bases for J; bases not matched to a gene: 8. The CDR3 runs 15 residues. Looked up from germline, CDR1 is MNHNS and CDR2 is SASEGT. The CDR3 coding sequence is TGTGCCAGCAGTGAATCGGTTCTAGCGGGAACCGAGCAGTACGTC. Protein: CASSESVLAGTEQYV.

Ten or more counts support this clonotype. The rearrangement uses TRBV6-2 or TRBV6-3 and TRBJ1-1; a possible D gene is TRBD1 (6 bases). The CDR3 is 21 amino acids. Germline V gives CDR1 MNHEY, CDR2 SVGEGT. V shed 2 bases and J shed 1 base, with 29 bases lying between them. CDR3 sequence: CASSYPTLLRDKSLPNTEAFF. Written as DNA, the CDR3 is TGTGCCAGCAGTTACCCCACCCTACTCCGGGACAAGAGCCTACCGAACACTGAAGCTTTCTTT.

This clonotype was detected a few times. This chain uses TRBV7-9 with TRBJ2-5, with 9 bases aligning to TRBD1. Trimming cost V 5 bases and J 2 bases; bases outside gene matches: 3. This CDR3 is 14 amino acids long. Germline V gives CDR1 SEHNR, CDR2 FQNEAQ (reference sequence). CDR3 loop: CASSTDRGQETQYF. The CDR3 DNA reads as TGTGCCAGCAGCACCGACAGGGGGCAAGAGACCCAGTACTTC.